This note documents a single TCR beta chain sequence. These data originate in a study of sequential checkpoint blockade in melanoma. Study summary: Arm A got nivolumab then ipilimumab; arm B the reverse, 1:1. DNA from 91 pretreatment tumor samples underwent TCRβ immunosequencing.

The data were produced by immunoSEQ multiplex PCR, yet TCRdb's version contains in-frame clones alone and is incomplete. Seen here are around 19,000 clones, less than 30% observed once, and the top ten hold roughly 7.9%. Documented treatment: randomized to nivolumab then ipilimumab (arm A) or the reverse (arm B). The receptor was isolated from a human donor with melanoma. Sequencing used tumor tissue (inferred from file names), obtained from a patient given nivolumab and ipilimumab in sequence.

The CDR3 nucleotides read TGTGCCAGCAGCCCCGACCGGCCGCGCGGGAGTAAGAATGAGCAGTTCTTC. Its protein product is CASSPDRPRGSKNEQFF. The gene calls are TRBV6-8 and TRBJ2-1, with 7 nucleotides matching TRBD2. The CDR3 consists of 17 residues. Germline V gives CDR1 MNHGY, CDR2 SAAAGT. With V trimmed by 6 bases and J by 7 bases, 18 bases remained unmatched.